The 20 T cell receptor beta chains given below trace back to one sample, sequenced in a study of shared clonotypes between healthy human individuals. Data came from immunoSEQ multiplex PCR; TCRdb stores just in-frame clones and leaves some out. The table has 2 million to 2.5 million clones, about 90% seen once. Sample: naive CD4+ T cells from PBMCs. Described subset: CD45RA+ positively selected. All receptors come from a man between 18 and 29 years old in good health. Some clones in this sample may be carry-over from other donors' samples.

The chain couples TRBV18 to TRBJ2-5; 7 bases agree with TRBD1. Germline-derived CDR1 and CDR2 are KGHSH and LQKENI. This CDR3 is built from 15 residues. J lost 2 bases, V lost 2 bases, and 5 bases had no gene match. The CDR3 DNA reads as TGTGCCAGCTCACCAGAGACAGGGAGACAAGAGACCCAGTACTTC. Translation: CASSPETGRQETQYF.

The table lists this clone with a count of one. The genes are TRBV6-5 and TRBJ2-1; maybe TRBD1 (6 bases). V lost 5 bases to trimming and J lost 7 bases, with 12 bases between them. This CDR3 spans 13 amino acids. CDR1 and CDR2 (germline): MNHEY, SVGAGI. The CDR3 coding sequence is TGTGCCAGCAGTACTACCAGGGGAAATGAGCAGTTCTTC. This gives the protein CASSTTRGNEQFF.

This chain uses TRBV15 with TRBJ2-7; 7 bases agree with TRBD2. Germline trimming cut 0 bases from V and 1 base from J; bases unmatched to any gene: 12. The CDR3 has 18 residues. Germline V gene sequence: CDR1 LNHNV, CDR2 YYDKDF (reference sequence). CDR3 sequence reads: CATSRDGRGGSPSYEQYF. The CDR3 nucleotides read TGTGCCACCAGCAGAGATGGTCGGGGCGGGAGCCCATCCTACGAGCAGTACTTC.

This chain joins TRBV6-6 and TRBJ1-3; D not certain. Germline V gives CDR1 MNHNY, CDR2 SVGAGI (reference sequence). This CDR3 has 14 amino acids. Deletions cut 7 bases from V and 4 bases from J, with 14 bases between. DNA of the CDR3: TGTGCCAGCATCGGAGGATTGACCGGAAACACCATATATTTT. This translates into CASIGGLTGNTIYF.

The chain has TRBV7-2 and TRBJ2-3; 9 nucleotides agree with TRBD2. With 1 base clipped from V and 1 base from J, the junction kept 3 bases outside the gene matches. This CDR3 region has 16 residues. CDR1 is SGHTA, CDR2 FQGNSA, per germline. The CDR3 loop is CASSLGLADGTDTQYF. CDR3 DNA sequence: TGTGCCAGCAGCTTAGGACTAGCGGATGGCACAGATACGCAGTATTTT.

The CDR3 sequence is CASSLAVGLAKNIQYF. Written as DNA, the CDR3 is TGCGCCAGCAGCTTGGCCGTGGGGCTCGCCAAAAACATTCAGTACTTC. The V and J genes are TRBV5-1 and TRBJ2-4; D might be TRBD1 (5 bases). Germline loops: CDR1 SGHRS, CDR2 YFSETQ. V gave up 0 bases and J gave up 1 base, with 11 bases separating them. This CDR3 has 16 residues.

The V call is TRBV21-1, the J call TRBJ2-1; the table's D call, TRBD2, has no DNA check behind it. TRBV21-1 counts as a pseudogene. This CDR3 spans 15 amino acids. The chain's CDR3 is CASSPYAGGYNEQFF. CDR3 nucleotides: TGTGCCAGCAGCCCCTATGCGGGGGGGTACAATGAGCAGTTCTTC.

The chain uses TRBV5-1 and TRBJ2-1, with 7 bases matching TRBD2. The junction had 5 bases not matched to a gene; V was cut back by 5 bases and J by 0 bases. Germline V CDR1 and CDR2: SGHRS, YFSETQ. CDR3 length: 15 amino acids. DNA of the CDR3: TGCGCCAGCAGGGTCGGGACTAACTCCTACAATGAGCAGTTCTTC. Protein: CASRVGTNSYNEQFF.

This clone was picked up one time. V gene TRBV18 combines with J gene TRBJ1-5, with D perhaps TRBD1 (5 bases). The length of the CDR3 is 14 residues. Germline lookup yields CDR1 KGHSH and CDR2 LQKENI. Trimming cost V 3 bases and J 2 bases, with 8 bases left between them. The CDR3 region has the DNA TGTGCCAGCTCACCCAGGGAAGGCAATCAGCCCCAGCATTTT. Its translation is CASSPREGNQPQHF.

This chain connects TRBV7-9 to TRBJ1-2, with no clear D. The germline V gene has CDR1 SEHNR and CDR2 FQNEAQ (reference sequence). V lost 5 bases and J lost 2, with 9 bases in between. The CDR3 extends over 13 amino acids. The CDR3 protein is CASSKTVNYGYTF. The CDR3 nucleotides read TGTGCCAGCAGCAAAACAGTAAACTATGGCTACACCTTC.

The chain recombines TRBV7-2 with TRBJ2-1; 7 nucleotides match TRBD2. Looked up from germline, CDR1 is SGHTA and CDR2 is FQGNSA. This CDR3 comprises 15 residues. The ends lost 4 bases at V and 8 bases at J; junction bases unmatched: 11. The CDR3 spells CASSSPGRAGYEQFF. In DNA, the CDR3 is TGTGCCAGCAGCTCCCCGGGGAGGGCCGGTTATGAGCAGTTCTTC.

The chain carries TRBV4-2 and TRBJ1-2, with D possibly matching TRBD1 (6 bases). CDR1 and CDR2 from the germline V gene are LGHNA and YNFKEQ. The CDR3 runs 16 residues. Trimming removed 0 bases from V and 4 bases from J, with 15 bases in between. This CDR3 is CASSQDEAGALYGYTF. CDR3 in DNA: TGTGCCAGCAGCCAAGATGAGGCAGGGGCTCTCTATGGCTACACCTTC.

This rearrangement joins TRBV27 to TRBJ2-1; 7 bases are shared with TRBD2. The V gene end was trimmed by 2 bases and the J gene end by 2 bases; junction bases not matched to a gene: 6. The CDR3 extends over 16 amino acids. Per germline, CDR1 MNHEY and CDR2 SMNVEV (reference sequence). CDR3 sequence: CASSLMGGGPYNEQFF. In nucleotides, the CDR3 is TGTGCCAGCAGTTTAATGGGGGGAGGGCCCTACAATGAGCAGTTCTTC.

CDR3 nucleotide sequence: TGTGCCAGCAGTTTAATCATCGGGGCGGGAGGAAGGTACGAGCAGTACTTC. Translation gives CASSLIIGAGGRYEQYF. The gene calls are TRBV28 and TRBJ2-7; 8 bases map to TRBD2. Germline V lookup: CDR1 MDHEN, CDR2 SYDVKM. V was pared by 2 bases and J by 4 bases, with 13 bases of the junction left unmatched. The CDR3 is made up of 17 amino acids.

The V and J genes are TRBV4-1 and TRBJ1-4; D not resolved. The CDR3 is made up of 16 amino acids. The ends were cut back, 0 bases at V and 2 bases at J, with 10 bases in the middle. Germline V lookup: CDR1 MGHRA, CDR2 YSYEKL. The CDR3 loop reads CASSQDSRPTNEKLFF. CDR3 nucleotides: TGCGCCAGCAGCCAAGATTCCCGGCCCACTAATGAAAAACTGTTTTTT.

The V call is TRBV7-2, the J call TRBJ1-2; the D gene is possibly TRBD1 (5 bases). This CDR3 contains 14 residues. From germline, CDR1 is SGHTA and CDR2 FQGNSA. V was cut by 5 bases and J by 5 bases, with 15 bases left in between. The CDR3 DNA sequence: TGTGCCAGCAGCCCGGGCCGGGGGGGATATGGCTACACCTTC. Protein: CASSPGRGGYGYTF.

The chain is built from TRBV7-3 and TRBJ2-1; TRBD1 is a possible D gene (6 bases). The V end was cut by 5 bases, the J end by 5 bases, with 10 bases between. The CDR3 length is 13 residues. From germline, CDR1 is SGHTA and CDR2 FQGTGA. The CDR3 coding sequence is TGTGCCAGCAGCCGGACAGTAGACAATGAGCAGTTCTTC. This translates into CASSRTVDNEQFF.

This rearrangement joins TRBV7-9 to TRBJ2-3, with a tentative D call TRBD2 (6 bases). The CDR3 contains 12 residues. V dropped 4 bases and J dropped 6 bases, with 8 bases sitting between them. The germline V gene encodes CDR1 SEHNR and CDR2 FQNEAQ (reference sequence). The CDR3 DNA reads TGTGCCAGCAGCTGGGGGGAGGATACGCAGTATTTT. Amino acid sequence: CASSWGEDTQYF.

The CDR3 region has the DNA TGTGCCAGCAGTTTCTTCGGACAGGGGAATGAAAAACTGTTTTTT. Translation: CASSFFGQGNEKLFF. The V call is TRBV27, the J call TRBJ1-4; TRBD1 aligns across 9 bases. Germline V gene sequence: CDR1 MNHEY, CDR2 SMNVEV (reference sequence). The CDR3 is 15 residues long. The J segment lost 5 bases and the V segment lost 3 bases, leaving 4 bases of the junction unmatched.

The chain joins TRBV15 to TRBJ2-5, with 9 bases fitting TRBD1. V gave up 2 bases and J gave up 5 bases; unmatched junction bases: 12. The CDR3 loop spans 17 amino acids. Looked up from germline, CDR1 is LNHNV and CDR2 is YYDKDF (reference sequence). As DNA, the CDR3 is TGTGCCACCAGCAGACGTCTCCCGAACAGGGGGCGTGAGACCCAGTACTTC. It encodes CATSRRLPNRGRETQYF. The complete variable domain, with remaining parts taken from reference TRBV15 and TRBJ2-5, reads DAMVIQNPRYQVTQFGKPVTLSCSQTLNHNVMYWYQQKSSQAPKLLFHYYDKDFNNEADTPDNFQSRRPNTSFCFLDIRSPGLGDTAMYLCATSRRLPNRGRETQYFGPGTRLLVL.